This T cell receptor (beta chain) originates from a study of CD8 T cells in Susac syndrome. Notes on this clonotype: Antigen specificity is unknown.

An input of about 0.5 to 1 ug of RNA was subjected to reverse transcription using random hexamers. The amplification used immunoSEQ multiplex PCR on TCR beta CDR3; it spanned 54 Vbeta and 13 Jbeta. One entry per CDR3 protein results from TCRdb running MiXCR on the immunoSEQ multiplex PCR reads. Of roughly 130,000 distinct CDR3 sequences detected, roughly 94% appear once; the ten largest clones hold approximately 0.13%. This CDR3 is 13 amino acids long. Germline CDR1 and CDR2: SNHLY and FYNNEI. V lost 6 bases and J 0 bases, leaving 6 bases between the germline ends. Findings and caveats of the study: The authors acknowledged that the study's TCR sequencing and HLA analysis involved relatively few individuals.

Sequencing used CD4+ T cells from PBMCs. The chain has TRBV2 and TRBJ1-3, with D maybe TRBD1 (6 bases). This sequence originates from a human donor with multiple sclerosis. Written as DNA, the CDR3 is TGTGCCAGCAGGGACAGCTCTGGAAACACCATATATTTT. Protein: CASRDSSGNTIYF. Together with reference TRBV2 and TRBJ1-3, the CDR3 gives the full variable domain: EPEVTQTPSHQVTQMGQEVILRCVPISNHLYFYWYRQILGQKVEFLVSFYNNEISEKSEIFDDQFSVERPDGSNFTLKIRSTKLEDSAMYFCASRDSSGNTIYFGEGSWLTVV.